This paragraph covers one TCR beta chain sequence. The entry originates in a study of quantifying T cell responses using KT2 cells. Study-level information: cDNA was made from DNase-treated RNA using alpha and beta constant primers.

The CDR3 spans 16 residues. Trimming took 3 bases from V and 0 from J, leaving 12 bases between them. The cDNA 3' end received a ligated oligonucleotide with a UMI. An equimolar mix of RC1.1 and RC1.2 primed the beta chain across TRBC1 and TRBC2. TCRdb recomputed calls from the UMI-ligation and nested PCR reads with MiXCR, one row per CDR3 protein. This table has around 56,000 distinct CDR3 sequences, over 9% appearing once. The chain links TRBV12-3 or TRBV12-4 to TRBJ1-3; D not certain. This sequence was found in a human donor. Sequencing was carried out using PBMCs spiked with cells of the T cell clone KT2. The CDR3 sequence is CASSLGLARSGNTIYF. As DNA, the CDR3 is TGTGCCAGCAGTTTGGGATTGGCTCGCTCTGGAAACACCATATATTTT.